These 8 T cell receptor beta chains were all obtained from the same sample, sequenced in a study of blood T cell repertoires in COVID-19. Data came from immunoSEQ multiplex PCR; TCRdb stores just in-frame clones and leaves some out. Among around 330,000 clones, about 85% were seen once, and the ten largest hold 1.5% to 2%. The sample comprised PBMCs or T cells enriched from blood (not recorded which). The receptors originated from a woman younger than 45 who had been exposed to COVID-19.

The gene calls are TRBV2 and TRBJ1-5; a possible D gene is TRBD1 (5 bases). Germline CDR1 is SNHLY and CDR2 is FYNNEI. The CDR3 contains 15 residues. V lost 1 base and J 6 bases, leaving 13 bases between the germline ends. The CDR3 sequence is CASSEESGGSQPQHF. CDR3 in DNA: TGTGCCAGCAGTGAAGAATCCGGGGGGTCTCAGCCCCAGCATTTT. The entire variable domain, with the rest obtained from reference TRBV2 and TRBJ1-5, is as follows: EPEVTQTPSHQVTQMGQEVILRCVPISNHLYFYWYRQILGQKVEFLVSFYNNEISEKSEIFDDQFSVERPDGSNFTLKIRSTKLEDSAMYFCASSEESGGSQPQHFGDGTRLSIL.

This chain joins TRBV28 and TRBJ2-1; D is uncertain. The length of the CDR3 is 13 residues. Trimming left V 3 bases short and J 9 bases short, with 12 bases between. Germline loops: CDR1 MDHEN, CDR2 SYDVKM. CDR3 sequence: CASSFSAAPEQFF. The CDR3 DNA reads as TGTGCCAGCAGTTTCAGTGCGGCGCCTGAGCAGTTCTTC.

This sequence joins TRBV28 and TRBJ2-7; tentatively, D is TRBD1 (5 bases). The CDR3 totals 16 residues. Looked up from germline, CDR1 is MDHEN and CDR2 is SYDVKM. The V gene lost 5 bases and the J gene lost 2 bases, with 19 bases spanning the gap. For the CDR3, the DNA is TGTGCCAGCAGTCCTCCCGTGGCAGGGCCCCCCTACGAGCAGTACTTC. It encodes CASSPPVAGPPYEQYF.

The chain recombines TRBV19 with TRBJ2-2, with 10 bases matching TRBD1. Losses at the gene ends were 4 bases for V and 5 bases for J; bases not matched to a gene: 1. The CDR3 length is 14 residues. Per the germline V gene, CDR1 is LNHDA and CDR2 is SQIVND (reference sequence). CDR3 protein: CASSRDRGTGELFF. CDR3 DNA sequence: TGTGCCAGTAGTAGGGACAGGGGAACCGGGGAGCTGTTTTTT.

This clone appeared a single time. This rearrangement joins TRBV6-2 or TRBV6-3 to TRBJ2-1, with TRBD2 as a possible D gene (5 bases). Germline-derived CDR1 and CDR2 are MNHEY and SVGEGT. The CDR3 covers 18 residues. The V and J ends lost 6 bases and 0 bases respectively, with 21 bases between them. The CDR3 region has the DNA TGTGCCAGCAGCTCCGAGGGTGAATATGGGAGCTCCTACAATGAGCAGTTCTTC. Protein sequence: CASSSEGEYGSSYNEQFF.

This sequence joins TRBV10-2 and TRBJ1-6; the D gene is possibly TRBD1 (6 bases). In germline, CDR1 is WSHSY, CDR2 SAAADI. The ends were cut back, 5 bases at V and 8 bases at J, with 16 bases in the middle. The CDR3 is 15 amino acids. The CDR3, as DNA: TGCGCCAGCAGTTTCACAGGGCCGTGGGATTCACCCCTCCACTTT. Protein product: CASSFTGPWDSPLHF.

V gene TRBV6-5 combines with J gene TRBJ1-6; possible D gene TRBD1, 6 bases. Trimming removed 0 bases at V and 7 bases at J, with 13 bases between. Germline CDR1 and CDR2: MNHEY and SVGAGI. This CDR3 region has 16 residues. The CDR3 bases are TGTGCCAGCAGTTACTCGACGGGACAATTCAATTCACCCCTCCACTTT. Protein sequence: CASSYSTGQFNSPLHF.

The V call is TRBV30, the J call TRBJ2-3; 11 bases fit TRBD2. The CDR3 spans 14 residues. Germline V gene data show CDR1 as GTSNPN and CDR2 as SVGIG (reference sequence). V was pared by 5 bases and J by 9 bases, with 10 bases of the junction left unmatched. Written as DNA, the CDR3 is TGTGCCTGGCTGACTAGCGGGGTCCCGTTCACGCAGTATTTT. Translated: CAWLTSGVPFTQYF.